Below, 2 T cell receptor beta chains from the same sample are listed, as sequenced in a study of OX40 agonist ivuxolimab in advanced cancers. Profiled with immunoSEQ multiplex PCR; TCRdb holds only in-frame clones, not every one. This table holds almost 90,000 clones, roughly 93% found once. The sample here was CD4+ or CD8+ T cells sorted from blood, taken in a trial of the OX40 agonist ivuxolimab. These receptors came from an adult with an advanced solid tumor such as melanoma, head and neck, liver or kidney cancer.

The chain has TRBV10-2 and TRBJ1-5; 7 nucleotides match TRBD1. The CDR3 sequence is 19 residues long. Germline trimming cut 0 bases from V and 0 bases from J; bases unmatched to any gene: 11. Germline V CDR1 and CDR2: WSHSY, SAAADI. The CDR3 loop is CASSESAGQRRHSNQPQHF. Here the CDR3 DNA reads TGCGCCAGCAGTGAGTCGGCGGGACAGAGAAGACATAGCAATCAGCCCCAGCATTTT.

This clone was detected only once. The genes are TRBV19 and TRBJ1-1; TRBD1 might be the D (6 bases). The CDR3 extends over 14 amino acids. Germline-derived CDR1 and CDR2 are LNHDA and SQIVND (reference sequence). Trimming took 5 bases from V and 5 from J, leaving 15 bases between them. CDR3 in DNA: TGTGCCAGTAGTGCCTTCAGGGGTGGAACTGAAGCTTTCTTT. This sequence encodes CASSAFRGGTEAFF.